This T cell receptor beta chain was recovered during a study of blood T cell repertoires in COVID-19. Overall study context: From the United States, Italy and Spain came samples of acute and convalescent COVID-19.

Per the original data handling: The assay estimated nucleated cells by amplifying reference gene primers. The table came from immunoSEQ multiplex PCR; TCRdb's copy has only in-frame clones and leaves some out. D and trimming come from the DNA, and the V and J calls and clone size come from that table. This table holds under 55,000 clones, 70% to 90% found once. The CDR3 contains 12 residues. CDR1 is GTSNPN, CDR2 SVGIG, per germline (reference sequence). V dropped 4 bases and J dropped 5; count of bases not matched to a gene: 4. The chain couples TRBV30 to TRBJ2-5, with 7 positions matching TRBD2. The sequence derives from a human donor in a cohort sampled during active COVID-19. The specimen sequenced was peripheral blood. CDR3 region: CAWKVGGETQYF. The CDR3 bases are TGTGCCTGGAAGGTCGGGGGGGAGACCCAGTACTTC.